This TCR beta chain was captured by sequencing in a study of Graves' ophthalmopathy and Graves' hyperthyroidism (dated by TCRdb to the late 2010s). For the study in its entirety: Peripheral blood was collected before any treatment was given, at the time of initial diagnosis. The study used signatures of the TCR beta repertoire to tell Graves' ophthalmopathy apart from Graves' hyperthyroidism and to predict which patients would progress to ophthalmopathy. In total, 135 blood samples were TCR-sequenced: approximately 40 ophthalmopathy, some 75 hyperthyroidism and roughly 17 hyperthyroidism-to-ophthalmopathy patients. To explore V-J signatures distinguishing ophthalmopathy from hyperthyroidism, a discovery set of around 97 patients (roughly 45 ophthalmopathy, over 55 stable hyperthyroidism) was enrolled. An independent validation cohort comprised 18 hyperthyroidism patients and 15 to 17 patients who later progressed from hyperthyroidism to ophthalmopathy. In five or six hyperthyroidism patients, the T-cell repertoire of thyroid tissue was compared with the T-cell repertoire of blood. Following sampling, methimazole starting at 30 mg daily was administered to hyperthyroidism patients, and high-dose intravenous methylprednisolone was administered to ophthalmopathy patients. For training and testing, the roughly 93 patients in the discovery cohort were randomly divided in a 7:3 ratio.

Study-wide conclusions, independent of this receptor: Among expanded thyroid clonotypes with frequency above 0.001, most also showed up in blood, which suggests that blood repertoires may reflect the thyroid immune response. Sample size was not statistically predetermined, and group allocation was not concealed from the investigators. In validation, the model predicted ophthalmopathy progression with about 71% sensitivity and approximately 78% specificity; around twelve predicted patients were CT-confirmed with GO in a median of about 6.1 months. In cross-validation, the 13-signature model distinguished ophthalmopathy from stable hyperthyroidism with 85% to 90% sensitivity and around 81% specificity, and in the test set the corresponding values were roughly 80% and 76%.

TCR beta CDR3 regions were amplified from RNA transcripts for repertoire sequencing. A first-round RT-PCR used HTBI primers with the Qiagen OneStep RT-PCR kit, followed by a second-round multiplex PCR, size selection and purification. Sequencing of the libraries was carried out on an Illumina HiSeq2000 in paired-end mode with 100 bp reads. On the authors' methods: SOAPnuke was used for read processing, and reads with adapters, uncalled bases, a mean Phred below 15, or no exact constant-primer or identifier match were discarded. High-quality paired reads were merged with COPE v1.2.5. Each unique nucleotide sequence was defined as a clonotype, and clonotypes were aligned to IMGT TRB V, D and J references with MiTCR v1.1. The analysis was limited to V-J combinations with a frequency above 0.0001, which together covered 99.2% of repertoires. A TCR clonal expansion and chaos score per V-J combination was defined as the ratio of F50 clonal expansion to chaos observed in the TCRdist matrix. Welch's t-statistics and random forest were used to narrow the features down to 13 V-J combinations, which were then fed into a naive Bayes classifier. The Morisita-Horn index was used to measure how similar the thyroid and blood repertoires were. Through fastp at Q25 and MiXCR, TCRdb rebuilt clones from the public reads, retaining in-frame beta chains. Rows are combined by CDR3 protein, so each entry shows the most common genes and DNA. Here the V and J calls rest on TCRdb's processing, not on the authors' analysis. The sample includes 200,000 to 250,000 distinct CDR3 sequences, with roughly 21% observed a single time. The top ten clones comprise around 40% of the sample.

Patients with ophthalmopathy had moderately to severely active disease, with a Clinical Activity Score of 3 or more, a NOSPECS grade of 4 or more, and a disease duration of less than 3 months. Patients with other autoimmune diseases, uncontrolled infections, pregnancy or lactation were excluded. Clinical symptoms, serum thyroxine, TRAb, thyroid ultrasound and orbital computed tomography were used for diagnosis. Ficoll-Paque density gradient centrifugation was used to isolate PBMCs from around 10 ml of fresh peripheral blood. Total RNA was extracted with Trizol reagent and quality-checked on an Agilent 2100 Bioanalyzer. In the germline V gene (reference sequence), CDR1 corresponds to SGHKS and CDR2 to YYEKEE. Spanning cysteine to phenylalanine, the CDR3 consists of 12 amino acids. The only DNA kept is the CDR3, 36 bases in frame from the first base. The junction carries 11 bases between V and J, which are trimmed by 4 bases and 6 bases respectively.

Worth noting for this clonotype: Its antigen is currently not known. No much larger clonotype is one base removed from it; base qualities were not supplied.

Recombination connected TRBV5-5 to TRBJ2-7; D gene: possibly TRBD2, on 5 matching bases. Sequencing input: peripheral blood. This sequence was found in a woman in her fifties or sixties with Graves' ophthalmopathy. Donor details come from another sample of the same person, matched by shared clones. The DNA sequence is TGTGCCAGCAGCCAGCTTGGAGGCGAGCAGTACTTC. Its translation is CASSQLGGEQYF.